This T cell receptor beta chain was recovered during a study of beta chain features in type 1 diabetes. Looked up from germline, CDR1 is LGHNA and CDR2 is YSLEER. This CDR3 is built from 17 residues. V was shortened by 3 bases and J by 5 bases, with 22 bases between the two germline ends. As every portion of the isolated RNA was reverse transcribed, the sequencing read expressed TCRB transcripts. Clones were sequenced by immunoSEQ multiplex PCR, and TCRdb holds only the in-frame ones, with some missing. The table shows some 110,000 clones, with around 17% occurring only once. Study findings and constraints: There was a moderate but significant shortening of TCRB CDR3s in all four CD4+ subsets of Type 1 diabetes patients. Diminished insertions and augmented deletions at VDJ junctions characterized type 1 diabetes patients.

About this clone: Its antigen remains unknown.

This TCR was recovered from a man aged 25-45 years with type 1 diabetes. The rearrangement joins TRBV4-3 to TRBJ2-5, with D perhaps TRBD1 or TRBD2 (5 bases each). Sequenced: central memory CD4+ T cells from blood. DNA for the CDR3: TGCGCCAGCAGCCAGACTTTCGGGACGGATGGGGCCGAGACCCAGTACTTC. Translation gives CASSQTFGTDGAETQYF.